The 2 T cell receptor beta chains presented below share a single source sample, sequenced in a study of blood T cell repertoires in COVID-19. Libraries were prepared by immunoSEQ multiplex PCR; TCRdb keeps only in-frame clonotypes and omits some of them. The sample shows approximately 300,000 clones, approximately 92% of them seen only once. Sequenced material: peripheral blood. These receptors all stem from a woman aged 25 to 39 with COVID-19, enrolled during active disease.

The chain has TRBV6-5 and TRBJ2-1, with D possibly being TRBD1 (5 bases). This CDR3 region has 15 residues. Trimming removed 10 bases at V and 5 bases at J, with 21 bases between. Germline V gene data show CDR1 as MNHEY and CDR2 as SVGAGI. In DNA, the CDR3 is TGTGCCACCCGACAGTCCGTGGAGAGGAACAATGAGCAGTTCTTC. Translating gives CATRQSVERNNEQFF.

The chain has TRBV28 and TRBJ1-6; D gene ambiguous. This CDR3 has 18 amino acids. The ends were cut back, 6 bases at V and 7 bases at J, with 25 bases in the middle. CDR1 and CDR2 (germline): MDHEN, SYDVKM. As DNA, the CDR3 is TGTGCCAGCAGATTCTCCCGCGGGGTACGGGGATCAAATTCACCCCTCCACTTT. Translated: CASRFSRGVRGSNSPLHF.